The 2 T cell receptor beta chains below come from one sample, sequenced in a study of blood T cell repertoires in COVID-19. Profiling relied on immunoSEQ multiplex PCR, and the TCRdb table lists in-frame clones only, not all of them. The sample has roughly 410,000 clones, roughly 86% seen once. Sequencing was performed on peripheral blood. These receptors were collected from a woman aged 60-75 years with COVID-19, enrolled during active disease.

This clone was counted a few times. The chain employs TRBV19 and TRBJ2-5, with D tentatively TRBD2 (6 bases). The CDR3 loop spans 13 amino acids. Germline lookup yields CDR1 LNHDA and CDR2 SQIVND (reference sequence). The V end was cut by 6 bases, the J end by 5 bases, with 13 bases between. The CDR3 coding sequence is TGTGCCAGTAGCCCGACTAGTCTGGAGACCCAGTACTTC. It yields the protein CASSPTSLETQYF.

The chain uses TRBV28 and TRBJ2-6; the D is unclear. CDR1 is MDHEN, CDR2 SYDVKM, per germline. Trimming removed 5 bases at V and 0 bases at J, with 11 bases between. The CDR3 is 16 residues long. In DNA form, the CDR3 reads TGTGCCAGCAGTGGTACAAGGAGCTCTGGGGCCAACGTCCTGACTTTC. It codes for CASSGTRSSGANVLTF.